This T cell receptor beta chain was sequenced in a study of blood T cell repertoires in COVID-19. Study-wide context: The origin of the acute and convalescent COVID-19 samples was the United States, Italy and Spain. T cells, B-cell-depleted T cells, or PBMCs provided the cDNA or gDNA that served as material.

In the authors' workflow: Amplification from reference gene primers served as the basis for estimated nucleated cell counts. Method: immunoSEQ multiplex PCR; TCRdb's copy keeps in-frame clones and lacks some. The DNA gave D and trimming, while V, J and clone size come from that table. The table shows over 150,000 clones, with roughly 89% occurring only once. Seattle-derived patients entered the study during active infection and were followed longitudinally. The clonotype originates from a woman between 70 and 85 years old with COVID-19, enrolled during active disease. Sequenced material: peripheral blood.

The CDR3 coding sequence is TGTGCCAGTAGTATTAGCAGGGGGACTGAAGCTTTCTTT. The encoded protein is CASSISRGTEAFF. The V gene is TRBV19, the J gene TRBJ1-1; TRBD1 aligns across 7 bases. The V gene end was trimmed by 3 bases and the J gene end by 5 bases; junction bases not matched to a gene: 3. Germline V gene sequence: CDR1 LNHDA, CDR2 SQIVND (reference sequence). The CDR3 has 13 residues.